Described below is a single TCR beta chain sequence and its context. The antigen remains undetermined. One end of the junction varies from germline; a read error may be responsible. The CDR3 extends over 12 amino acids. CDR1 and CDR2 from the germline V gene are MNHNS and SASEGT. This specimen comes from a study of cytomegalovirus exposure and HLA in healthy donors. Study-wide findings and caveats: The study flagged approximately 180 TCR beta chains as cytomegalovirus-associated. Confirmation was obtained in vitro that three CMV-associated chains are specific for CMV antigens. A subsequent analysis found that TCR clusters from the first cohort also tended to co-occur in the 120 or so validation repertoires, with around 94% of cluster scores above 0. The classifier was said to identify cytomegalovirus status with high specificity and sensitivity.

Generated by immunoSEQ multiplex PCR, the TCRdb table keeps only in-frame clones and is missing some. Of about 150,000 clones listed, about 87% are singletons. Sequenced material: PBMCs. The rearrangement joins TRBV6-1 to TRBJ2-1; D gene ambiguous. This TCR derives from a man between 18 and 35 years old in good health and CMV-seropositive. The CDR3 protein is CASSGSYDEQFF. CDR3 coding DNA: TGTGCCAGCAGTGGTAGCTACGATGAGCAGTTCTTC.